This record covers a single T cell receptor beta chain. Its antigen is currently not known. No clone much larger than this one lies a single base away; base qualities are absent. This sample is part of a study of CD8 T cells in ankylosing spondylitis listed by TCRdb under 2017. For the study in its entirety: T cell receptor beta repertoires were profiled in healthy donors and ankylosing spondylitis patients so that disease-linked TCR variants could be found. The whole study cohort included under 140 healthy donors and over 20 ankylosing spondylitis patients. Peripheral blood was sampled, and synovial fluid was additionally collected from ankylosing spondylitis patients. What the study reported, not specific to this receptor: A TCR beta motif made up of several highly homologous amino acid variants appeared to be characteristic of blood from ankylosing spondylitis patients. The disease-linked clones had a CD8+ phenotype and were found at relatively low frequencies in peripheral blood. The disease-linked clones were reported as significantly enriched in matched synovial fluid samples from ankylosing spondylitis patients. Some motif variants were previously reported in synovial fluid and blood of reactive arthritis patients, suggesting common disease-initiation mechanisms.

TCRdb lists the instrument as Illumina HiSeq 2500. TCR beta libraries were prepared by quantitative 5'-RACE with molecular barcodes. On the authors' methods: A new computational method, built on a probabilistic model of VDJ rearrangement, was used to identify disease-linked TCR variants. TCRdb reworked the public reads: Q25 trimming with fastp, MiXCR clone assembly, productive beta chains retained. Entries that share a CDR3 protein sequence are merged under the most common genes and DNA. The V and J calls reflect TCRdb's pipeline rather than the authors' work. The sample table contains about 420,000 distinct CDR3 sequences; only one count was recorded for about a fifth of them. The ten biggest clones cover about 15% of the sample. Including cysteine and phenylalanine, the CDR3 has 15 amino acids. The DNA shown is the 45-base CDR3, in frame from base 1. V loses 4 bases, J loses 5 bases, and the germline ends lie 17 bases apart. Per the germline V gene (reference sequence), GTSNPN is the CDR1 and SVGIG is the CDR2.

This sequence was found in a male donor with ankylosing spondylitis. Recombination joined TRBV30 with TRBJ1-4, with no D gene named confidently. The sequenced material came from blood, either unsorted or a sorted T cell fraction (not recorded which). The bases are TGTGCCTGGAACACTCGGGTCCTGGGGAATGAAAAACTGTTTTTT. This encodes CAWNTRVLGNEKLFF.